This TCR beta chain was sequenced in a study of blood T cell repertoires in COVID-19. As for the study in general: T cells, B-cell-depleted T cells, or PBMCs provided the cDNA or gDNA that served as material.

Categorization into cohorts depended on clinical history that participants reported. Per germline, CDR1 SGHTA and CDR2 FQGNSA. The CDR3 sequence is 16 residues long. The ends were cut back, 5 bases at V and 4 bases at J, with 17 bases in the middle. Profiled with immunoSEQ multiplex PCR; TCRdb holds only in-frame clones, not every one. In the table there are under 300,000 clones, around 86% of which are singletons. Sequenced input: PBMCs or T cells enriched from blood (not recorded which). This receptor was identified in a woman in her forties or fifties who had recovered from COVID-19. The rearrangement uses TRBV7-2 and TRBJ2-2; perhaps TRBD2 as D (6 bases). CDR3 loop: CASSPTGGKTTGELFF. The CDR3 nucleotides read TGTGCCAGCAGCCCAACCGGAGGGAAAACCACCGGGGAGCTGTTTTTT. The full variable domain, in which reference TRBV7-2 and TRBJ2-2 provide the parts outside the CDR3, is GAGVSQSPSNKVTEKGKDVELRCDPISGHTALYWYRQSLGQGLEFLIYFQGNSAPDKSGLPSDRFSAERTGGSVSTLTIQRTQQEDSAVYLCASSPTGGKTTGELFFGEGSRLTVL.